These 9 T cell receptor beta chains were sequenced from one sample in a study of blood T cells in healthy people across ages. The authors ran a second PCR of about 7 to 12 cycles using a sample-barcoded 5' primer and a J-beta primer mix. TCRdb re-called the 5' RACE reads through MiXCR, storing one row per CDR3 protein. The profile covers some 760,000 distinct CDR3 sequences, with 20% to 25% appearing a single time and 9.4% taken by the ten largest. A further study also used this sample, focusing on T cells of mothers and their children.

Material for sequencing was blood. All receptors come from a boy aged 10-17 years in good health.

The chain joins TRBV4-3 to TRBJ2-5; the match to TRBD1 covers 10 bases. J gave up 0 bases and V 1 base, and 5 bases lay outside the gene matches. Per germline, CDR1 LGHNA and CDR2 YSLEER. The CDR3 has 17 residues. This chain's CDR3 is CASSQGDRGPYQETQYF. DNA of the CDR3: TGCGCCAGCAGCCAAGGGGACAGGGGTCCGTACCAAGAGACCCAGTACTTC.

This clonotype was recorded a few times. This chain uses TRBV7-2 with TRBJ1-5; TRBD1 matches 7 bases. Losses at the gene ends were 5 bases for V and 7 bases for J; bases not matched to a gene: 8. CDR1 and CDR2 (germline): SGHTA, FQGNSA. The CDR3 covers 14 residues. The CDR3 DNA follows: TGTGCCAGCAGCAATAGACAGGGCGGACAGCCCCAGCATTTT. Residues: CASSNRQGGQPQHF.

The genes are TRBV6-6 and TRBJ1-4; D is possibly TRBD1 (5 bases). The CDR3 spans 13 residues. Trimming pared 0 bases from V and 7 bases from J, leaving 6 bases between. CDR1 and CDR2 from the germline V gene are MNHNY and SVGAGI (reference sequence). In DNA, the CDR3 is TGTGCCAGCAGTTACTCAGGGGTTGAAAAACTGTTTTTT. This codes for CASSYSGVEKLFF.

There are a few counts of this clonotype. V gene TRBV20-1 combines with J gene TRBJ1-4; TRBD1 matches 8 bases. Germline V gene data show CDR1 as DFQATT and CDR2 as SNEGSKA (reference sequence). The J segment lost 8 bases and the V segment lost 3 bases, leaving 2 bases of the junction unmatched. The CDR3 runs to 12 residues. In nucleotides, the CDR3 is TGCAGTGCTAGGGGGACAGGAGAAAAACTGTTTTTT. This gives the protein CSARGTGEKLFF.

There are a few counts of this clonotype. The gene calls are TRBV20-1 and TRBJ2-1; D is undetermined. Trimming removed 0 bases from V and 3 bases from J, with 6 bases in between. This CDR3 spans 13 amino acids. CDR1 is DFQATT, CDR2 SNEGSKA, per germline (reference sequence). In DNA form, the CDR3 reads TGCAGTGCTAGAGATGGCGACTACAATGAGCAGTTCTTC. As protein: CSARDGDYNEQFF.

This clonotype was recorded a few times. The CDR3 nucleotides are TGTGCCAGCAGTTATGGGGGAGATAATGAAAAACTGTTTTTT. It yields the protein CASSYGGDNEKLFF. The genes are TRBV6-5 and TRBJ1-4, with a tentative D call TRBD1 (5 bases). The CDR3 extends over 14 amino acids. Germline-derived CDR1 and CDR2 are MNHEY and SVGAGI. Trimming left V 3 bases short and J 4 bases short, with 9 bases between.

This chain connects TRBV11-2 to TRBJ1-2; 8 nucleotides align to TRBD1. Germline CDR1 and CDR2: SGHAT and FQNNGV. The CDR3 consists of 14 residues. J gave up 6 bases and V 8 bases, and 11 bases lay outside the gene matches. CDR3 in amino acids: CASSVGRGRDGYTF. In DNA form, the CDR3 reads TGTGCCAGCTCGGTGGGCAGGGGGCGCGATGGCTACACCTTC.

V usage is TRBV27 and J usage is TRBJ2-5, with TRBD2 matching over 11 bases. The DNA end is more similar to TRBJ2-1, so the J call may be wrong. Per the germline V gene, CDR1 is MNHEY and CDR2 is SMNVEV (reference sequence). This CDR3 spans 15 amino acids. For the CDR3, the DNA is TGTGCCAGCAGTTTGGGACTAGCGGTAACCCTAGAGCAGTTCTTC. This translates into CASSLGLAVTLEQFF.

The chain carries TRBV12-3 or TRBV12-4 and TRBJ2-5; 8 positions agree with TRBD1. The J call may be wrong; the DNA end is better matched by TRBJ2-7. This CDR3 has 14 amino acids. CDR3 coding DNA: TGTGCCAGCAGTTCACAGGGGGACGGGGACGAGCAGTACTTC. It is translated as CASSSQGDGDEQYF.